This TCR beta chain was profiled in a study of blood T cell repertoires in COVID-19. To note about this clone: Other DNA sequences in this sample translate to the same CDR3.

Data came from immunoSEQ multiplex PCR; TCRdb stores just in-frame clones and leaves some out. This table holds about 250,000 clones, over 75% found once. The length of the CDR3 is 15 residues. CDR1 and CDR2 (germline): LGHDT, YNNKEL (reference sequence). With 1 base removed from V and 2 bases from J, the gap between germline ends came to 10 bases. The chain combines TRBV3-1 (or the pseudogene TRBV3-2) with TRBJ2-3; TRBD1 might be the D (5 bases). The material sequenced was peripheral blood. The origin of this receptor is a woman of 80 years or more with acute or convalescent COVID-19. DNA for the CDR3: TGTGCCAGCAGCCAAGGGCAGGGCCCCACAGATACGCAGTATTTT. Amino acid sequence: CASSQGQGPTDTQYF.